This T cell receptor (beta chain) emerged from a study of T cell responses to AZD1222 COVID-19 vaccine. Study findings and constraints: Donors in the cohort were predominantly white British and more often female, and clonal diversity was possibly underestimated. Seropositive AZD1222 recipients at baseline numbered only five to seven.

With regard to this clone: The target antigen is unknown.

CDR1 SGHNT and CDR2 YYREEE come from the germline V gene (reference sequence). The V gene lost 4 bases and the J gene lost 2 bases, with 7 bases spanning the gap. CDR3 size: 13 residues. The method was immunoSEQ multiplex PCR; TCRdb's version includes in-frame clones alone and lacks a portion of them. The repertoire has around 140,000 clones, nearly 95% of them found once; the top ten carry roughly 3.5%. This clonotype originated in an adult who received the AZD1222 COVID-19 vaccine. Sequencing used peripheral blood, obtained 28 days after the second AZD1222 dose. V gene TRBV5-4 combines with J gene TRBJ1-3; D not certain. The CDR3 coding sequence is TGTGCCAGCAGCGAGGGAACTGGAAACACCATATATTTT. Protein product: CASSEGTGNTIYF. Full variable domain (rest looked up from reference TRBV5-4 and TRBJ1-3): ETGVTQSPTHLIKTRGQQVTLRCSSQSGHNTVSWYQQALGQGPQFIFQYYREEENGRGNFPPRFSGLQFPNYSSELNVNALELDDSALYLCASSEGTGNTIYFGEGSWLTVV.